These 18 T cell receptor beta chains share one sample of origin, sequenced in a study of immune cell composition in non-small cell lung cancer listed by TCRdb under 2017. Non-adjacent lung tissue from the same patient, taken as far from the tumour as possible and at least 3 cm away, was used for the normal lung samples. Library method: the immunoSEQ multiplex PCR assay. This immuneACCESS table, as held by TCRdb, lists in-frame sequences with V and J called but not all clones. Of the missing ones, under half trace to an unresolved V gene in checked studies; the others have no known cause. Across this sample there are 7,500 to 9,000 clones, with roughly 80% seen only once. 9.5% to 15% of the sample lies in the top ten. Sequencing was performed on non-adjacent lung tissue. These receptors all stem from a human donor with non-small cell lung cancer.

The chain joins TRBV7-3 to TRBJ1-6, with a weak D call TRBD1 (5 bases). Trimming removed 3 bases from V and 8 bases from J, with 11 bases in between. Germline V CDR1 and CDR2: SGHTA, FQGTGA. The CDR3 runs 14 residues. The CDR3 nucleotides are TGTGCCAGCAGCTTCGGGGGGTTTGATTCACCCCTCCACTTT. Its protein product is CASSFGGFDSPLHF.

The chain is built from TRBV16 and TRBJ2-2; D call uncertain. Germline CDR1 and CDR2: KGHSY and FQNENV. V was clipped by 7 bases and J by 3 bases, with 9 bases between them. CDR3 length: 13 residues. Here the CDR3 reads CASTRRDTGELFF. The CDR3 DNA reads as TGTGCCAGCACGCGACGGGACACCGGGGAGCTGTTTTTT. The full variable domain, rest sourced from reference TRBV16 and TRBJ2-2, is GEEVAQTPKHLVRGEGQKAKLYCAPIKGHSYVFWYQQVLKNEFKFLISFQNENVFDETGMPKERFSAKCLPNSPCSLEIQATKLEDSAVYFCASTRRDTGELFFGEGSRLTVL.

This sequence joins TRBV27 and TRBJ2-3; a possible D gene is TRBD2 (5 bases). The length of the CDR3 is 15 residues. The germline V gene encodes CDR1 MNHEY and CDR2 SMNVEV (reference sequence). With 6 bases removed from V and 4 bases from J, the gap between germline ends came to 17 bases. CDR3 nucleotides: TGTGCCAGCAGCATCACCCCCGGGAACCCAGATACGCAGTATTTT. Its protein is CASSITPGNPDTQYF.

Details on this clone: Sequence at one end of the junction differs from germline and may be a read error. V gene TRBV5-1 combines with J gene TRBJ1-2, with a tentative D call TRBD1 (5 bases). The CDR3 is 12 amino acids. Looked up from germline, CDR1 is SGHRS and CDR2 is YFSETQ. This chain's CDR3 is CASTGGDYGYTF. CDR3 nucleotides: TGTGCCAGCACCGGGGGGGACTATGGCTACACCTTC.

This sequence joins TRBV4-3 and TRBJ2-1; D possibly corresponds to TRBD2 (6 bases). V gave up 3 bases and J gave up 3 bases, with 9 bases separating them. From germline, CDR1 is LGHNA and CDR2 YSLEER. This CDR3 spans 14 amino acids. CDR3 in amino acids: CASSQEGFYNEQFF. CDR3 sequence (DNA): TGCGCCAGCAGCCAGGAGGGATTCTACAATGAGCAGTTCTTC.

The chain combines TRBV30 with TRBJ1-2; tentative D call: TRBD1 (6 bases). With 7 bases removed from V and 1 base from J, the gap between germline ends came to 16 bases. Germline V gives CDR1 GTSNPN, CDR2 SVGIG (reference sequence). The CDR3 spans 14 residues. Here the CDR3 DNA reads TGTGCCTCCTGGAGGACAGCGGATAACTATGGCTACACCTTC. Its protein product is CASWRTADNYGYTF.

CDR3 loop: CASGFGTEHNEQFF. The CDR3 DNA reads TGTGCTAGTGGTTTCGGGACAGAACACAATGAGCAGTTCTTC. This sequence joins TRBV12-5 and TRBJ2-1, with 7 bases fitting TRBD1. This CDR3 has 14 residues. V dropped 3 bases and J dropped 5; count of bases not matched to a gene: 4. In germline, CDR1 is LGHNT, CDR2 FRNRAP.

This clone occurred once. The chain couples TRBV28 to TRBJ1-2; 9 positions match TRBD1. The trim removed 1 base at V and 6 bases at J, leaving 12 bases unmatched. Germline V gene data show CDR1 as MDHEN and CDR2 as SYDVKM. This CDR3 region has 17 residues. The CDR3 spells CASSLYFLRTGENGYTF. As DNA, the CDR3 is TGTGCCAGCAGTTTATACTTTCTCCGGACAGGGGAGAATGGCTACACCTTC.

V and J are TRBV7-8 and TRBJ2-3; 10 nucleotides line up with TRBD2. This CDR3 is built from 15 residues. CDR1 is SGHVS, CDR2 FQNEAQ, per germline. V lost 1 base, J lost 6 bases, and 4 bases stayed unmatched. The CDR3 nucleotides read TGTGCCAGCAGCTTAGAGCGGGGGGGCTGGGATACGCAGTATTTT. Translated: CASSLERGGWDTQYF.

J is TRBJ1-2 and V is TRBV5-1; D might be TRBD1 (5 bases). This CDR3 is 13 amino acids long. Deletions cut 3 bases from V and 7 bases from J, with 13 bases between. Germline CDR1 SGHRS, CDR2 YFSETQ. The CDR3 region is CASSSAGFPGYTF. CDR3 sequence (DNA): TGCGCCAGCAGCTCAGCAGGGTTCCCTGGCTACACCTTC.

Here the CDR3 DNA reads TGTGCCAGCAGCTTTGGACAGGGGGCCTCAGATACGCAGTATTTT. Encoded protein: CASSFGQGASDTQYF. The chain links TRBV7-9 to TRBJ2-3; 11 bases line up with TRBD1. Germline assignment: CDR1 SEHNR and CDR2 FQNEAQ (reference sequence). The CDR3 extends over 15 amino acids. The V and J ends lost 3 bases and 4 bases, in that order; junction bases with no gene match: 3.

The chain is built from TRBV7-9 and TRBJ2-1, with 8 bases lining up with TRBD1. The CDR3 has 19 amino acids. CDR1 and CDR2 (germline): SEHNR, FQNEAQ (reference sequence). Trimming removed 5 bases from V and 7 bases from J; junction bases left unmatched: 22. DNA for the CDR3: TGTGCCAGCAGCGTTCGGGCCAAGACAGGGGCCCGTTCGCGGAATGAGCAGTTCTTC. Amino acids: CASSVRAKTGARSRNEQFF.

This rearrangement joins TRBV7-5 to TRBJ2-1; the table's TRBD2 call for D was not verified on the DNA. TRBV7-5 is reported as a pseudogene. This CDR3 contains 14 residues. This chain's CDR3 is CARRLSGSNNEQFF. Written as DNA, the CDR3 is TGTGCCAGACGCCTTAGCGGGAGCAACAATGAGCAGTTCTTC.

This chain uses TRBV7-3 with TRBJ2-3, with D tentatively TRBD1 (6 bases). Germline CDR1 and CDR2: SGHTA and FQGTGA. The CDR3 is 16 residues long. Trimming stripped 5 bases from V and 6 bases from J, with 21 bases between. The DNA for the CDR3 is TGTGCCAGCAGCCCCCAAGGTCACAGGGCCGTGGATACGCAGTATTTT. It encodes CASSPQGHRAVDTQYF.

Only one count was recorded for this clone. The chain combines TRBV5-6 with TRBJ2-1; no firm D call. Trimming cost V 0 bases and J 0 bases, with 7 bases left between them. This CDR3 has 15 amino acids. Germline-derived CDR1 and CDR2 are SGHDT and YYEEEE. The CDR3 coding sequence is TGTGCCAGCAGCTTGGCGCCTAGCTCCTACAATGAGCAGTTCTTC. This translates into CASSLAPSSYNEQFF. Full variable domain (rest looked up from reference TRBV5-6 and TRBJ2-1): DAGVTQSPTHLIKTRGQQVTLRCSPKSGHDTVSWYQQALGQGPQFIFQYYEEEERQRGNFPDRFSGHQFPNYSSELNVNALLLGDSALYLCASSLAPSSYNEQFFGPGTRLTVL.

This clone was recorded a few times. CDR3 in DNA: TGCGCCAGCAGTCGGGACAGGAACGAGCAGTACTTC. Translating it yields CASSRDRNEQYF. The V and J genes are TRBV5-1 and TRBJ2-7; TRBD1 matches at 8 bases. The V and J ends lost 5 bases and 5 bases, in that order; junction bases with no gene match: 3. This CDR3 region has 12 residues. Germline values: CDR1 SGHRS, CDR2 YFSETQ.

CDR3 amino acids: CATSARVGSYEQYF. CDR3 nucleotide sequence: TGTGCCACCAGCGCTAGGGTCGGGTCCTACGAGCAGTACTTC. The gene calls are TRBV15 and TRBJ2-7, with D uncertain. From germline, CDR1 is LNHNV and CDR2 YYDKDF (reference sequence). The CDR3 runs 14 residues. Between the trimmed V and J ends, which lost 5 bases and 1 base, there was a span of 12 bases.

The genes are TRBV4-2 and TRBJ2-2; unclear D gene. The CDR3 spans 12 residues. V was cut by 3 bases and J by 4 bases, with 3 bases left in between. The germline V gene has CDR1 LGHNA and CDR2 YNFKEQ. CDR3 in amino acids: CASSQATGELFF. CDR3 coding DNA: TGTGCCAGCAGCCAGGCCACCGGGGAGCTGTTTTTT.